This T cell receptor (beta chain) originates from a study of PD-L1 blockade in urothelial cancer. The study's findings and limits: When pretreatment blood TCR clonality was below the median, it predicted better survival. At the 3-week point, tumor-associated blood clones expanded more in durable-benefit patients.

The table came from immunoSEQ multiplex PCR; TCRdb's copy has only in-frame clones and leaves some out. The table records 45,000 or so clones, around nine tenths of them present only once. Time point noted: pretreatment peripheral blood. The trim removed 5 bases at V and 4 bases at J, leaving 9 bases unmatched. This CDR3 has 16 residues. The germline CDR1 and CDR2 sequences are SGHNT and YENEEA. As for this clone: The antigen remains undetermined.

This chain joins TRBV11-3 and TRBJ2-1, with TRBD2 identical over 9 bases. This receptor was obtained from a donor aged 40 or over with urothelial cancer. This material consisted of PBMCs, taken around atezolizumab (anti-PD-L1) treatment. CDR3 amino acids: CASSPSGTSRYNEQFF. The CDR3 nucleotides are TGTGCCAGCAGCCCCTCGGGGACTAGCCGTTACAATGAGCAGTTCTTC.